This T cell receptor beta chain was captured in a study of T cell changes during pregnancy in multiple sclerosis. From germline, CDR1 is SGHRS and CDR2 YFSETQ. The CDR3 consists of 15 residues. V shed 2 bases, J shed 7 bases, and the junction held 5 bases outside the gene matches. The method was immunoSEQ multiplex PCR; TCRdb's version includes in-frame clones alone and lacks a portion of them. The top ten clones hold almost 0.9% of a sample with over 50,000 clones, 70% to 90% of them seen once. The source of this sequence is a female donor in good health, enrolled as a control in a pregnancy study. Material: peripheral blood, obtained in the first trimester of pregnancy. This sequence joins TRBV5-1 and TRBJ2-1, with 11 bases lining up with TRBD1. CDR3 nucleotides: TGCGCCAGCAGCTTAGGACAGGGGGCGAAAAATGAGCAGTTCTTC. It encodes CASSLGQGAKNEQFF. The full variable domain, with the rest looked up from reference TRBV5-1 and TRBJ2-1, is KAGVTQTPRYLIKTRGQQVTLSCSPISGHRSVSWYQQTPGQGLQFLFEYFSETQRNKGNFPGRFSGRQFSNSRSEMNVSTLELGDSALYLCASSLGQGAKNEQFFGPGTRLTVL.